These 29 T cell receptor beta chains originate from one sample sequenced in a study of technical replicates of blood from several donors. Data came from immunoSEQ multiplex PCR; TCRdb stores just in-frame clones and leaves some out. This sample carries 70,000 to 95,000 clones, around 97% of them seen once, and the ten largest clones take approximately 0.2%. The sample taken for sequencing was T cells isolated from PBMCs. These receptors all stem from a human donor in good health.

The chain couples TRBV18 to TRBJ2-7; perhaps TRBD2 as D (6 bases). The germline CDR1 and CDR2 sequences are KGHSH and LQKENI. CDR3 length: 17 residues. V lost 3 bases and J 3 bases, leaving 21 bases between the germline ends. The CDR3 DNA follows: TGTGCCAGCTCACCTCACTCCTCTGGCGGGGAGGACTACGAGCAGTACTTC. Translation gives CASSPHSSGGEDYEQYF. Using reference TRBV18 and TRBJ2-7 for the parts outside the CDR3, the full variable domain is NAGVMQNPRHLVRRRGQEARLRCSPMKGHSHVYWYRQLPEEGLKFMVYLQKENIIDESGMPKERFSAEFPKEGPSILRIQQVVRGDSAAYFCASSPHSSGGEDYEQYFGPGTRLTVT.

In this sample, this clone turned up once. CDR3 sequence reads: CASSQGSSGSYEQYF. The CDR3 coding sequence is TGCGCCAGCAGCCAAGGGAGTAGCGGCTCCTACGAGCAGTACTTC. The chain employs TRBV4-1 and TRBJ2-7; TRBD2 is a possible D gene (6 bases). The length of the CDR3 is 15 residues. Germline V gene data show CDR1 as MGHRA and CDR2 as YSYEKL. The V end lost 1 base, the J end lost 0 bases, and 10 bases lay between the germline ends.

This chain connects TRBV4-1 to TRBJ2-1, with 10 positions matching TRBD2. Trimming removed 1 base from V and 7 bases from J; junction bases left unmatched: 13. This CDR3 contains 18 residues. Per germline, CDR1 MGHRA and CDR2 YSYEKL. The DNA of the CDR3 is TGCGCCAGCAGCCAAGCCAAACTCCTAGCGGGAGTAGGTAATGAGCAGTTCTTC. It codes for CASSQAKLLAGVGNEQFF.

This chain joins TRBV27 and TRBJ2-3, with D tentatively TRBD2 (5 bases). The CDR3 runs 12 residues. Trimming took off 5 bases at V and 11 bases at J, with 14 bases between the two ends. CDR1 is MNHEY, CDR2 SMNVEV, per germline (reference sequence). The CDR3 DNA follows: TGTGCCAGCAGTCCCCATTGGGAGTTGCAGTATTTT. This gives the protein CASSPHWELQYF.

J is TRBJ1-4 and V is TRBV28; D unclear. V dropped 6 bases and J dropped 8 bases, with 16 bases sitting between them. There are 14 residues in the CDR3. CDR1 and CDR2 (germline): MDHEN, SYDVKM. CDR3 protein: CASRSWGGGEKLFF. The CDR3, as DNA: TGTGCCAGCAGATCATGGGGTGGAGGCGAAAAACTGTTTTTT.

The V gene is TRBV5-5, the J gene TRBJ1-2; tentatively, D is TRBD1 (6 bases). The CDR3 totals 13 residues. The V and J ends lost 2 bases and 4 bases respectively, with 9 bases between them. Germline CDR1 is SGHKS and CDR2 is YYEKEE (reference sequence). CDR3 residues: CASSFRQVYGYTF. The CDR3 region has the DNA TGTGCCAGCAGCTTTCGACAGGTCTATGGCTACACCTTC.

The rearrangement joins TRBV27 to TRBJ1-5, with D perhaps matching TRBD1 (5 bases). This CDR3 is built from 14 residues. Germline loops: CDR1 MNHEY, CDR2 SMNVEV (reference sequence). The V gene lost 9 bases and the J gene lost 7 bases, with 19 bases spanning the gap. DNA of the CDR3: TGTGCCAGGGAAATTCGGACAATGTGGCAGCCCCAGCATTTT. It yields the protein CAREIRTMWQPQHF.

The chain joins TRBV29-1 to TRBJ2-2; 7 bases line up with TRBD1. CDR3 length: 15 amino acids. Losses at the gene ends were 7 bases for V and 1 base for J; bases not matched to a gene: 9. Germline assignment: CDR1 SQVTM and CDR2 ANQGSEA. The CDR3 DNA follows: TGCAGCGCAGGGGGACAGTCCCTGAACACCGGGGAGCTGTTTTTT. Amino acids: CSAGGQSLNTGELFF.

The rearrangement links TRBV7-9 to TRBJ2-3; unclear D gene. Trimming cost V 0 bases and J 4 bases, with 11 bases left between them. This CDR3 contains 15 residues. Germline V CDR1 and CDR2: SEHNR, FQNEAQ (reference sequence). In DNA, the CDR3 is TGTGCCAGCAGCTTAGCGCTAGTTCGGGCAGATACGCAGTATTTT. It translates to CASSLALVRADTQYF.

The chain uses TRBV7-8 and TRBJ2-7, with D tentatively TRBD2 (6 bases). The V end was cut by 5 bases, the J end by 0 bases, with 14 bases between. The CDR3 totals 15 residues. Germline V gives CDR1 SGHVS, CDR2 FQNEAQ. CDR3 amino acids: CASSTYRGSSYEQYF. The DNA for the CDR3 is TGTGCCAGCAGCACCTATCGGGGGAGCTCCTACGAGCAGTACTTC.

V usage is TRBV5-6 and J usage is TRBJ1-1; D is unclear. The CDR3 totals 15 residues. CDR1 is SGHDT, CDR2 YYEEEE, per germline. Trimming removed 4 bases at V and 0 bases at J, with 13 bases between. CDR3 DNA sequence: TGTGCCAGCAGCGTTCCGGAGGGCATGAACACTGAAGCTTTCTTT. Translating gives CASSVPEGMNTEAFF.

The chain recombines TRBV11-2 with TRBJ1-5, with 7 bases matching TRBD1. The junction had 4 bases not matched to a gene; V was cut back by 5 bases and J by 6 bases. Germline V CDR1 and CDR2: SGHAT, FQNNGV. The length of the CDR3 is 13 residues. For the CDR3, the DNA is TGTGCCAGCAGCACCCCAGGGGGTCAGCCCCAGCATTTT. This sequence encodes CASSTPGGQPQHF.

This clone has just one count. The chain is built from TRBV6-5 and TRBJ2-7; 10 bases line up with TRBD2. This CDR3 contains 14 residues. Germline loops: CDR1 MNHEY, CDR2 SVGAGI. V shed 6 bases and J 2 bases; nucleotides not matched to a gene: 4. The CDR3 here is CASSRGLATYEQYF. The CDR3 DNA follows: TGTGCCAGCAGCCGGGGACTAGCGACCTACGAGCAGTACTTC.

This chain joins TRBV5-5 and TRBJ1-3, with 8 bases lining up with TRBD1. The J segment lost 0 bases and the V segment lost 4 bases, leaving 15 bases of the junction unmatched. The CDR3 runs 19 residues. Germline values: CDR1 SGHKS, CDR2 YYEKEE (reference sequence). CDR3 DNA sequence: TGTGCCAGCAGCCCAAACCCGGGACAGGTATTTTACTCTGGAAACACCATATATTTT. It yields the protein CASSPNPGQVFYSGNTIYF.

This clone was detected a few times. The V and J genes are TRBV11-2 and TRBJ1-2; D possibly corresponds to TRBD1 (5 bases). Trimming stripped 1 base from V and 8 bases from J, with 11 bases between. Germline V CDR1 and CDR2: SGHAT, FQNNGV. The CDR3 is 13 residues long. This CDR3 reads CASSLARAGGYTF. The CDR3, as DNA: TGTGCCAGCAGCTTAGCCAGGGCGGGAGGCTACACCTTC.

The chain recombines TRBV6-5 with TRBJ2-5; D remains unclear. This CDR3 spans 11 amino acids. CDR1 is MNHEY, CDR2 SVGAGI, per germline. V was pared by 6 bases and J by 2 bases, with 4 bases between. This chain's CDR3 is CASRRQETQYF. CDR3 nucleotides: TGTGCCAGCAGGCGACAAGAGACCCAGTACTTC.

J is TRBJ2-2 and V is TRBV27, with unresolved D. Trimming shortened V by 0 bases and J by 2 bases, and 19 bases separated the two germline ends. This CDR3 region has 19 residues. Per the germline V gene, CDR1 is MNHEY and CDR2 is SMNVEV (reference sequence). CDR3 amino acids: CASSLSLTFEAYNTGELFF. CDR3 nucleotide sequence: TGTGCCAGCAGTTTATCCCTTACTTTTGAGGCCTACAACACCGGGGAGCTGTTTTTT.

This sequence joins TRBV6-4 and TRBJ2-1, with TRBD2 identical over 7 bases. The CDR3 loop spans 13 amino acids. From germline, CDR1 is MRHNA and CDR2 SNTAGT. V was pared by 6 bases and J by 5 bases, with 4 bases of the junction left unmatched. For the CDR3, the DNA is TGTGCCAGCAGCCCAGGGACTAACAATGAGCAGTTCTTC. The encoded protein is CASSPGTNNEQFF.

DNA of the CDR3: TGTGCCAGCAGTTACCAGGACGGGGCGGGGAACTATGGCTACACCTTC. Its translation: CASSYQDGAGNYGYTF. J is TRBJ1-2 and V is TRBV6-6; the D gene is possibly TRBD1 (5 bases). CDR3 size: 16 residues. Trimming removed 2 bases at V and 2 bases at J, with 15 bases between. CDR1 and CDR2 from the germline V gene are MNHNY and SVGAGI (reference sequence).

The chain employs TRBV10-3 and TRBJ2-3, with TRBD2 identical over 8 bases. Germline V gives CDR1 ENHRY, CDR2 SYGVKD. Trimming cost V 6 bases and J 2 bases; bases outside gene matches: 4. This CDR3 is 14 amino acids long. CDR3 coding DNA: TGTGCCATCAGGGGACTAGGCCACACAGATACGCAGTATTTT. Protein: CAIRGLGHTDTQYF.

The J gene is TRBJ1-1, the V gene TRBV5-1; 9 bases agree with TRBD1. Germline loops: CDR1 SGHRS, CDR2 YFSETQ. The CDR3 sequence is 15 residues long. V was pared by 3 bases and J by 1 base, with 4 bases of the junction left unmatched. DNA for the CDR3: TGCGCCAGCAGCTGGGGACAGGGCCCGAACACTGAAGCTTTCTTT. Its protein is CASSWGQGPNTEAFF.

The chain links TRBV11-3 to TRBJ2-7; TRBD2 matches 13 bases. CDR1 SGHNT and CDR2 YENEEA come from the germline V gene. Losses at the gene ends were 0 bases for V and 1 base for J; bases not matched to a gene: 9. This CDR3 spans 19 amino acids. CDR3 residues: CASSLDGTSGASHSYEQYF. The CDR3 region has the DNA TGTGCCAGCAGCTTAGATGGGACTAGCGGGGCCAGCCATTCCTACGAGCAGTACTTC. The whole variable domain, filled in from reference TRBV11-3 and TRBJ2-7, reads EAGVVQSPRYKIIEKKQPVAFWCNPISGHNTLYWYLQNLGQGPELLIRYENEEAVDDSQLPKDRFSAERLKGVDSTLKIQPAELGDSAVYLCASSLDGTSGASHSYEQYFGPGTRLTVT.

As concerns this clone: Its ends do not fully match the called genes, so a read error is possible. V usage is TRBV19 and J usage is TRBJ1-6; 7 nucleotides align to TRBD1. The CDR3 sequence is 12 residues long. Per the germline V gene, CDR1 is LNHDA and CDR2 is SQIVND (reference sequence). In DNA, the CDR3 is TGTGCCAGTAGTAGCCCCGGTTTGGGACAGCAATTT. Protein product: CASSSPGLGQQF. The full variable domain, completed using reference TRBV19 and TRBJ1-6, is DGGITQSPKYLFRKEGQNVTLSCEQNLNHDAMYWYRQDPGQGLRLIYYSQIVNDFQKGDIAEGYSVSREKKESFPLTVTSAQKNPTAFYLCASSSPGLGQQFGNGTRLTVT.

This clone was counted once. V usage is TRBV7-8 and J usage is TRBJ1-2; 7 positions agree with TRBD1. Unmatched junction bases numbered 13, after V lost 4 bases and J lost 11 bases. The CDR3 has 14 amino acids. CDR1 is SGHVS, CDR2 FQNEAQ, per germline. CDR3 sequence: CASSSGQESRRYTF. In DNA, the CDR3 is TGTGCCAGCAGCTCTGGACAGGAATCCAGGCGGTACACCTTC.

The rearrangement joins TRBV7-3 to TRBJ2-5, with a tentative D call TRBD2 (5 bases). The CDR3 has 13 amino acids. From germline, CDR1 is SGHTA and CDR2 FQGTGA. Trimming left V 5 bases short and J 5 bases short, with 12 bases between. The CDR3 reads CASSPSGWETQYF. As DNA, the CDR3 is TGTGCCAGCAGCCCTTCGGGGTGGGAGACCCAGTACTTC.

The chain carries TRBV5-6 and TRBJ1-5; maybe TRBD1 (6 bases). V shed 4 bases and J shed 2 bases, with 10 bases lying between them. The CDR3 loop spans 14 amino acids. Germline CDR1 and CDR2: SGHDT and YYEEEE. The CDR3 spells CASSVEGGNQPQHF. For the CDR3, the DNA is TGTGCCAGCAGCGTAGAGGGGGGCAATCAGCCCCAGCATTTT.

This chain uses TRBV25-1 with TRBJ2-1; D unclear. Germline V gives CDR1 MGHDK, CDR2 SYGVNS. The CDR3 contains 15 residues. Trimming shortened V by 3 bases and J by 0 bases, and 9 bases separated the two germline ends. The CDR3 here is CASSEGLFSYNEQFF. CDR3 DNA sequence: TGTGCCAGCAGTGAGGGCCTCTTCTCCTACAATGAGCAGTTCTTC.

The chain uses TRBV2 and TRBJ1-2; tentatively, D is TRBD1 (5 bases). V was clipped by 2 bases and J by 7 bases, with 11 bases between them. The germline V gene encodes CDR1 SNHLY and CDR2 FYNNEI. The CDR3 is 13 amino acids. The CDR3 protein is CASSEPGVGGYTF. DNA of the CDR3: TGTGCCAGCAGTGAACCGGGGGTTGGTGGCTACACCTTC.

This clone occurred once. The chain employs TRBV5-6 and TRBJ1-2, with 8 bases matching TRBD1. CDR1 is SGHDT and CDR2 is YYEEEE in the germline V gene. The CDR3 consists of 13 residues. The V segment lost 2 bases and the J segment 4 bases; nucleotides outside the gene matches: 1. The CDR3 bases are TGTGCCAGCAGCTTTACAGGGGGCTATGGCTACACCTTC. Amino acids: CASSFTGGYGYTF.